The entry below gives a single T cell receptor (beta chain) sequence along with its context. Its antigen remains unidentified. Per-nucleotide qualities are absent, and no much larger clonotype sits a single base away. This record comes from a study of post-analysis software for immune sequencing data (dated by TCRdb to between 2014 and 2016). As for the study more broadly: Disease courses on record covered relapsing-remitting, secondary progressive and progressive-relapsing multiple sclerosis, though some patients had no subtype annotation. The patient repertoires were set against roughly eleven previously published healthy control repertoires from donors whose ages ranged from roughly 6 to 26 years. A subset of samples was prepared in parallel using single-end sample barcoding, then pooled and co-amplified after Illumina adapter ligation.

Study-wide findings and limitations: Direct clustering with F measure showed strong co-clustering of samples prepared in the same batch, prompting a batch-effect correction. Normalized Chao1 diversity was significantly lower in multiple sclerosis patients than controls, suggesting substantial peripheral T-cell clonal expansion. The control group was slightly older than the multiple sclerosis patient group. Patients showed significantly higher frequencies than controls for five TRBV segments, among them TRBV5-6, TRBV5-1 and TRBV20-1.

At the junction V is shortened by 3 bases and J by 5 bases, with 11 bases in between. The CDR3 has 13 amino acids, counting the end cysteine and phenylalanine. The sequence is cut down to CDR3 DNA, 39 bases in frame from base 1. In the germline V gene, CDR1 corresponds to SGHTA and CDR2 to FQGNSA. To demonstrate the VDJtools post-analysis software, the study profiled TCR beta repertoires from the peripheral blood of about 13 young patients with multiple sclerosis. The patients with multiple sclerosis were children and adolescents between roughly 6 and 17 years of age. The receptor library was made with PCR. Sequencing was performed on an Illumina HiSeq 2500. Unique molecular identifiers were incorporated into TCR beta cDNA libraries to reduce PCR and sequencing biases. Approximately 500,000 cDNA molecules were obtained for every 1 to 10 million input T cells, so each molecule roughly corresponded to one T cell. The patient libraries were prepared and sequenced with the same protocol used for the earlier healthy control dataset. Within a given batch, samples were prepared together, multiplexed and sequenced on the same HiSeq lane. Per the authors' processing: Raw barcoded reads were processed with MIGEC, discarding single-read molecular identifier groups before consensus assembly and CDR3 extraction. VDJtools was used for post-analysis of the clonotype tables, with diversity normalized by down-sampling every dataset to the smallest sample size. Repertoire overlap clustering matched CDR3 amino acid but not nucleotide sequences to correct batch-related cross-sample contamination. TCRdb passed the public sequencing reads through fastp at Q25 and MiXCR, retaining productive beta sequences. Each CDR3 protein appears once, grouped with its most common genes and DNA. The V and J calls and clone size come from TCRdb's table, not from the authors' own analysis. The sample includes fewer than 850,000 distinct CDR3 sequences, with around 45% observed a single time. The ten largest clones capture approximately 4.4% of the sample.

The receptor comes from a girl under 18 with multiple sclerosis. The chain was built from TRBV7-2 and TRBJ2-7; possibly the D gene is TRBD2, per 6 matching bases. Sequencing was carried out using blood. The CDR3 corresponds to CASSFNGGNEQYF. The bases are TGTGCCAGCAGCTTTAACGGCGGGAACGAGCAGTACTTC.